This TCR beta chain comes out of a study of T cells in Graves' hyperthyroidism and ophthalmopathy. Study-wide points: In blood, most of the thyroid clonotypes expanded above 0.001 were also present. In simple terms, a model built on 13 V-J features told ophthalmopathy apart from stable hyperthyroidism.

From RNA transcripts, TCR beta CDR3 regions were amplified. Initially, a first-round RT-PCR of the TCR CDR3 employed the HTBI primer set. TCRdb reprocessed the multiplex PCR reads with MiXCR, giving one entry per CDR3 protein. The sample includes approximately 410,000 distinct CDR3 sequences, roughly 14% of them seen just once. Each diagnosis drew on symptoms, thyroxine, TRAb, thyroid ultrasound and orbital computed tomography findings. This clonotype was seen many times. Its antigen is undetermined. The CDR3 is 17 amino acids. V was shortened by 1 base and J by 1 base, with 16 bases between the two germline ends.

The gene calls are TRBV12-3 or TRBV12-4 and TRBJ2-5; D gene uncertain. Sequences were obtained from blood. This TCR came from a man younger than 30 with Graves' ophthalmopathy. CDR3 coding DNA: TGTGCCAGCAGTTTAGGGGTTAGCAGGTGGGTCCAAGAGACCCAGTACTTC. This gives the protein CASSLGVSRWVQETQYF.